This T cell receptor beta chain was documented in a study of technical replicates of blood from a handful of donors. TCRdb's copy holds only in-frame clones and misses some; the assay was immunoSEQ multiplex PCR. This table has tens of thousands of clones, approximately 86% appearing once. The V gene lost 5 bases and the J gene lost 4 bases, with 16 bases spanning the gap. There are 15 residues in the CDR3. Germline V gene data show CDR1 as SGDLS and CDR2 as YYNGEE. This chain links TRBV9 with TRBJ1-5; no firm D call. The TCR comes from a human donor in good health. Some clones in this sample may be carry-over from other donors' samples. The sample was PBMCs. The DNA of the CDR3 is TGTGCCAGCAGTCCTGAACGAGGGTCTAATCAGCCCCAGCATTTT. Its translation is CASSPERGSNQPQHF. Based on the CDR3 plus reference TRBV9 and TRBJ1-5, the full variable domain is DSGVTQTPKHLITATGQRVTLRCSPRSGDLSVYWYQQSLDQGLQFLIQYYNGEERAKGNILERFSAQQFPDLHSELNLSSLELGDSALYFCASSPERGSNQPQHFGDGTRLSIL.